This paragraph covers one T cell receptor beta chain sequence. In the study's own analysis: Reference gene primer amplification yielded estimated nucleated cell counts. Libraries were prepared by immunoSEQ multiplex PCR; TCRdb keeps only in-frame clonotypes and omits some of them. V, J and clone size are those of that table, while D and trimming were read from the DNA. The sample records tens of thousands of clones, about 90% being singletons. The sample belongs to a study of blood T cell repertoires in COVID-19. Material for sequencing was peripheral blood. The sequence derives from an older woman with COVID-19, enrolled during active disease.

CDR3 region: CASSFQRVTEAFF. CDR3 sequence (DNA): TGTGCCAGCAGTTTTCAGAGGGTCACTGAAGCTTTCTTT. The V gene is TRBV12-3 or TRBV12-4, the J gene TRBJ1-1; no clear D. The V end lost 3 bases, the J end lost 4 bases, and 9 bases lay between the germline ends. CDR3 length: 13 amino acids.